The 15 T cell receptor beta chains below come from one sample, sequenced in a study of control samples from healthy donors and cancer patients. Using immunoSEQ multiplex PCR, the repertoire was profiled, and TCRdb retains in-frame clones only, with some absent. The sample records tens of thousands of clones, over 65% being singletons. Sequencing used PBMCs. Receptors originate from a woman in her fifties or sixties with lung cancer.

The rearrangement links TRBV28 to TRBJ2-5; 7 nucleotides align to TRBD1. J was trimmed by 0 bases and V by 4 bases; bases with no gene match: 5. The CDR3 spans 15 residues. Germline V gene data show CDR1 as MDHEN and CDR2 as SYDVKM. In nucleotides, the CDR3 is TGTGCCAGCAGTTCGGGACAGAGGTACCAAGAGACCCAGTACTTC. This codes for CASSSGQRYQETQYF. The whole variable domain, filled in from reference TRBV28 and TRBJ2-5, reads DVKVTQSSRYLVKRTGEKVFLECVQDMDHENMFWYRQDPGLGLRLIYFSYDVKMKEKGDIPEGYSVSREKKERFSLILESASTNQTSMYLCASSSGQRYQETQYFGPGTRLLVL.

CDR3 residues: CASSLGGVSNEKLFF. In DNA, the CDR3 is TGTGCCAGCAGTTTAGGGGGGGTCTCAAATGAAAAACTGTTTTTT. This sequence joins TRBV28 and TRBJ1-4; tentatively, D is TRBD1 (5 bases). The ends were cut back, 2 bases at V and 5 bases at J, with 12 bases in the middle. Germline V gene sequence: CDR1 MDHEN, CDR2 SYDVKM. The length of the CDR3 is 15 residues.

This chain links TRBV24-1 with TRBJ2-2, with TRBD2 matching 9 bases. The CDR3 sequence is 17 residues long. CDR1 and CDR2 (germline): KGHDR, SFDVKD. Losses at the gene ends were 4 bases for V and 1 base for J; bases not matched to a gene: 6. CDR3 sequence: CATSDPPSGKNTGELFF. CDR3 DNA: TGTGCCACCAGTGACCCCCCTAGCGGGAAGAACACCGGGGAGCTGTTTTTT.

This clone turned up a few times. V gene TRBV20-1 combines with J gene TRBJ1-5; D might be TRBD1 (5 bases). The CDR3 runs 14 residues. Germline V CDR1 and CDR2: DFQATT, SNEGSKA (reference sequence). V was clipped by 3 bases and J by 5 bases, with 14 bases between them. The CDR3 bases are TGCAGTGCTAGTCGCCAGGGAATCGATCAGCCCCAGCATTTT. Translation gives CSASRQGIDQPQHF.

V and J are TRBV9 and TRBJ1-1; no definite D call. CDR3 length equals 15 residues. Looked up from germline, CDR1 is SGDLS and CDR2 is YYNGEE. V was shortened by 0 bases and J by 0 bases, with 9 bases between the two germline ends. CDR3 nucleotides: TGTGCCAGCAGCGTAGATCAGACGATGAACACTGAAGCTTTCTTT. Encoded protein: CASSVDQTMNTEAFF.

V and J are TRBV27 and TRBJ1-2, with D maybe TRBD1 (5 bases). The CDR3 spans 15 residues. Per the germline V gene, CDR1 is MNHEY and CDR2 is SMNVEV (reference sequence). Between the trimmed V and J ends, which lost 6 bases and 6 bases, there was a span of 20 bases. CDR3 loop: CASSSLQRDPNGYTF. CDR3 coding DNA: TGTGCCAGCAGCTCCCTCCAACGGGACCCCAATGGCTACACCTTC.

The chain has TRBV11-3 and TRBJ2-5; 13 bases fit TRBD2. The V gene's germline CDR1 is SGHNT and CDR2 YENEEA. There are 18 residues in the CDR3. J was trimmed by 1 base and V by 5 bases; bases with no gene match: 10. DNA for the CDR3: TGTGCCAGCAGCGCGCCGGGACTAGCGGGGCCCTTCCAAGAGACCCAGTACTTC. It is translated as CASSAPGLAGPFQETQYF.

Note on this clone: Other nucleotide sequences in the sample specify the same CDR3. The chain links TRBV5-1 to TRBJ1-1; no clear D. The CDR3 length is 14 residues. The germline CDR1 and CDR2 sequences are SGHRS and YFSETQ. Trimming cost V 0 bases and J 1 base, with 7 bases left between them. CDR3 sequence reads: CASSLASGNTEAFF. The CDR3 region has the DNA TGCGCCAGCAGCTTGGCCTCAGGGAACACTGAAGCTTTCTTT.

The V gene is TRBV4-2, the J gene TRBJ1-2; a possible D gene is TRBD1 (6 bases). V was cut by 4 bases and J by 2 bases, with 17 bases left in between. The CDR3 spans 16 residues. Germline values: CDR1 LGHNA, CDR2 YNFKEQ. CDR3 coding DNA: TGTGCCAGCAGCCTTGGACCGGGAGGGGGGAACTATGGCTACACCTTC. It encodes CASSLGPGGGNYGYTF.

The chain recombines TRBV5-1 with TRBJ1-1; D call uncertain. The germline V and J ends were trimmed by 1 base and 1 base, with 8 bases remaining between them. Germline V CDR1 and CDR2: SGHRS, YFSETQ. The length of the CDR3 is 14 residues. As DNA, the CDR3 is TGCGCCAGCAGCTTGAGTTCGAAGAACACTGAAGCTTTCTTT. Protein: CASSLSSKNTEAFF. The full variable domain, its missing parts supplied by reference TRBV5-1 and TRBJ1-1, is KAGVTQTPRYLIKTRGQQVTLSCSPISGHRSVSWYQQTPGQGLQFLFEYFSETQRNKGNFPGRFSGRQFSNSRSEMNVSTLELGDSALYLCASSLSSKNTEAFFGQGTRLTVV.

The V and J genes are TRBV11-2 and TRBJ1-1, with D uncertain. This CDR3 spans 13 amino acids. The V gene lost 5 bases and the J gene lost 7 bases, with 14 bases spanning the gap. Germline V gene data show CDR1 as SGHAT and CDR2 as FQNNGV. The DNA of the CDR3 is TGTGCCAGCAGCCGAAGTATGGACGGTGAAGCTTTCTTT. It translates to CASSRSMDGEAFF.

J is TRBJ2-3 and V is TRBV9, with a possible D match to TRBD1 (5 bases). V was pared by 3 bases and J by 1 base, with 9 bases between. Germline CDR1 is SGDLS and CDR2 is YYNGEE. The CDR3 totals 14 residues. CDR3 in DNA: TGTGCCAGCAGCGCACCGACAGGCACAGATACGCAGTATTTT. Translation: CASSAPTGTDTQYF.

The J gene is TRBJ1-5, the V gene TRBV7-9; TRBD1 is a possible D gene (6 bases). From germline, CDR1 is SEHNR and CDR2 FQNEAQ (reference sequence). V lost 5 bases and J lost 0, with 11 bases in between. The CDR3 is 15 amino acids. CDR3 DNA sequence: TGTGCCAGCAGCACCTCAGGGGTTAGCAATCAGCCCCAGCATTTT. It translates to CASSTSGVSNQPQHF.

The V gene is TRBV5-8, the J gene TRBJ1-1; D possibly corresponds to TRBD1 (5 bases). CDR1 and CDR2 from the germline V gene are SGHTS and YDEGEE. The CDR3 is 14 amino acids. Trimming took 2 bases from V and 1 from J, leaving 9 bases between them. This chain's CDR3 is CASSFGHSNTEAFF. The CDR3 nucleotides read TGTGCCAGCAGCTTTGGACATTCGAACACTGAAGCTTTCTTT.

The chain's CDR3 is CASSFKAGAKDTQYF. The CDR3 DNA reads as TGTGCCAGCAGTTTCAAAGCGGGGGCCAAAGATACGCAGTATTTT. The chain links TRBV27 to TRBJ2-3; 8 positions agree with TRBD2. The CDR3 spans 15 residues. Per the germline V gene, CDR1 is MNHEY and CDR2 is SMNVEV (reference sequence). The V gene end was trimmed by 3 bases and the J gene end by 5 bases; junction bases not matched to a gene: 7.